This T cell receptor beta chain was sequenced for a study of cytomegalovirus exposure and HLA in healthy donors. Study-wide results and limits: Most subjects' HLA-A and HLA-B alleles were reportedly predicted from TCR beta sequences.

All donors participated as healthy donors of bone marrow. The primer mix had 60 Vbeta and 13 Jbeta primers. Profiling relied on immunoSEQ multiplex PCR, and the TCRdb table lists in-frame clones only, not all of them. The sample has about 190,000 clones; around 83% are singletons. For this clone: Its antigen is still unknown.

This CDR3 has 14 residues. The V and J ends lost 5 bases and 14 bases, in that order; junction bases with no gene match: 7. CDR1 and CDR2 (germline): SGHTA, FQGTGA. The receptor's source is a man aged 40-50 years in good health and CMV-seropositive. The chain combines TRBV7-3 with TRBJ2-3; TRBD2 aligns across 16 bases. Sample: PBMCs. This chain's CDR3 is CASSLPGLAGGLYF. The CDR3 DNA sequence: TGTGCCAGCAGCCTACCGGGACTAGCGGGAGGGTTGTATTTT.